These T cell receptor beta chains were read from a single sample in a study of OX40 agonist ivuxolimab in advanced cancers. The repertoire was sequenced with immunoSEQ multiplex PCR; TCRdb's copy has only in-frame clones and lacks some. Here the sample spans about 90,000 clones, roughly nine tenths being singletons. Here the sequenced sample was CD4+ or CD8+ T cells sorted from blood, taken in a trial of the OX40 agonist ivuxolimab. The receptors originated from an adult with an advanced solid tumor such as melanoma, head and neck, liver or kidney cancer. CDR3s include the opening cysteine and the closing phenylalanine or tryptophan. A D gene is named only where the DNA matches it firmly. Expanded clones are given a class, and other clones once, few, many or no size at all.

TGTGCCAGCAGGGACTGGGCGGACACCGGGGAGCTGTTTTTT,CASRDWADTGELFF,NA,TRBJ2-2,TRBV6-1,NA
TGTGCCAGCTCACCCATGGGGGCCAACGTCCTGACTTTC,CASSPMGANVLTF,NA,TRBJ2-6,TRBV18,NA
TGTGCCAGCCTCCCACTAGCCGTAGGGAATGAGCAGTTCTTC,CASLPLAVGNEQFF,NA,TRBJ2-1,TRBV18,NA
TGTGCCAGCAGTCCCAGTGGGAATAGCAATCAGCCCCAGCATTTT,CASSPSGNSNQPQHF,few,TRBJ1-5,TRBV28,NA
TGTGCCAGCAGCTTACTTCTACCCACAGATACGCAGTATTTT,CASSLLLPTDTQYF,NA,TRBJ2-3,TRBV7-2,NA
TGTGCCAGCAGCTTATCATTGGTAGCGCGCCGAGAGACCCAGTACTTC,CASSLSLVARRETQYF,NA,TRBJ2-5,TRBV11-3,NA
TGTGCCAGCAGTTCGGGAGGGTACTTGGAGACCCAGTACTTC,CASSSGGYLETQYF,NA,TRBJ2-5,TRBV27,TRBD2
TGTGCCAGCAGCTATTCGCCGGGACAGGGACCAGATACGCAGTATTTT,CASSYSPGQGPDTQYF,NA,TRBJ2-3,TRBV11-3,TRBD1
TGTGCCGGGCGGGCAGACGCAACTAATGAAAAACTGTTTTTT,CAGRADATNEKLFF,NA,TRBJ1-4,TRBV2,NA
TGCGCCAGCAGCCATACTCTAGCGGGCCGCAATGAGCAGTTCTTC,CASSHTLAGRNEQFF,NA,TRBJ2-1,TRBV4-3,TRBD2
TGTGCCAGCTCAGCCGGGACTAGCGGTACTAATGAGCAGTTCTTC,CASSAGTSGTNEQFF,NA,TRBJ2-1,TRBV18,TRBD2
TGCGCCAGCAGCTTGGCTTCAGGGTCGGAGACCCAGTACTTC,CASSLASGSETQYF,NA,TRBJ2-5,TRBV5-1,NA
TGCAGCGTCCAGGGGAACTATAATTCACCCCTCCACTTT,CSVQGNYNSPLHF,NA,TRBJ1-6,TRBV29-1,NA
TGCGCCAGCAGCTCGCAGACCACCTCCTACAATGAGCAGTTCTTC,CASSSQTTSYNEQFF,NA,TRBJ2-1,TRBV5-1,NA
TGTGCCAGCTCACTCCGCAGGGATGAGGATGGCTACACCTTC,CASSLRRDEDGYTF,few,TRBJ1-2,TRBV18,NA
TGTGCCAGCAGTGAATCGGGGACAGGGACCTACGAGCAGTACTTC,CASSESGTGTYEQYF,once,TRBJ2-7,TRBV2,TRBD1
TGTGCCAGCAGCTTGATCTCTGCTAGCGGGAGCGGTGAGCAGTTCTTC,CASSLISASGSGEQFF,NA,TRBJ2-1,TRBV7-6,TRBD2
TGTGCCAGCAGCCCACGGACTAGCGGTCAAGAGACCCAGTACTTC,CASSPRTSGQETQYF,NA,TRBJ2-5,TRBV14,TRBD2
TGTGCCAGCACCGTCGGACTAGCGGGGCACTACGAGCAGTACTTC,CASTVGLAGHYEQYF,NA,TRBJ2-7,TRBV21-1,NA